This TCR beta chain was sequenced during a study of T cell repertoires in cytomegalovirus infection (dated by TCRdb to about 2019). With regard to the full study: The peptide stimulations were aimed at well-studied HLA-B-restricted epitopes as well as recently identified HLA-C-restricted CMV epitopes, whose presentation resists viral immunomodulation. The HLA type of each donor mattered for the analysis, because public TCR beta signatures pointed to carriage of CMV infection along with the matching HLA type.

This clonotype turned up a few times. There is no known antigen for this receptor. One base away there is no much larger clone; base qualities are not given. Paper-wide results and their limitations: In the ex vivo response, HLA-C-restricted CMV-specific TCR beta clonotypes were dominant, and in two of eight donors the single most frequent clonotype came from this HLA-C-restricted group. In both this cohort and an independent roughly 330-donor cohort, the cumulative frequency of public TCR beta family members distinguished carriers of CMV infection plus the relevant HLA type.

The treatment or condition label, as the study defines it: in vitro stimulation with specific CMV peptide epitopes to enrich CMV-specific T cells. The instrument given in TCRdb is Illumina HiSeq 1500. In TCRdb, the public reads were trimmed at Q25 with fastp and aligned with MiXCR, with productive beta chains retained. All rows with the same CDR3 protein become a single entry with the most common DNA and genes. Recorded for this sample are about 830,000 distinct CDR3 sequences; less than 35% of them occurred a single time. The top ten clonotypes cover under 15% of the sample. CDR1 and CDR2, looked up from the germline V gene, are MNHEY and SVGEGT. At the junction V is shortened by 5 bases and J by 7 bases; bases outside the gene matches: 13. The CDR3 spans 16 residues, from the cysteine through the phenylalanine. Just the 48-base CDR3 DNA is kept, in frame starting at base 1.

The source is a human donor in good health (CMV status not recorded). Some clones in this sample may be carry-over from other donors' samples. Sequencing used cultured CD8+ T cells from PBMCs, obtained from culture after CMV antigen stimulation. Recombination joined TRBV6-2 or TRBV6-3 with TRBJ2-1, with 8 junctional bases fitting TRBD2. The nucleotide sequence is TGTGCCAGCAGTACCCCGGGGGGGCCGTCAGTAAATGAGCAGTTCTTC. It encodes CASSTPGGPSVNEQFF.